This TCR beta chain appears in the sequencing data of a study of shared T cell receptors in the human thymus. Data came from immunoSEQ multiplex PCR; TCRdb stores just in-frame clones and leaves some out. The table includes hundreds of thousands of clones, roughly 90% detected once. The V gene end was trimmed by 0 bases and the J gene end by 4 bases; junction bases not matched to a gene: 2. This CDR3 has 17 amino acids. Germline V CDR1 and CDR2: SGHDN, FVKESK. This clone was seen a single time. These data were likewise used in another study, on human thymus T cells.

The sample comprised thymocytes. The receptor was derived from a boy less than two years old with a congenital heart defect. The chain is built from TRBV14 and TRBJ2-2; 13 bases fit TRBD2. The CDR3 DNA sequence: TGTGCCAGCAGCCAAGATCGGACTAGCGGGGGCACCGGGGAGCTGTTTTTT. This encodes CASSQDRTSGGTGELFF.